Included here is one TCR beta chain sequence, with context. Its antigen is unidentified. This sample is part of a study of OX40 agonist ivuxolimab in advanced cancers. Study-wide context: Prior therapy, whether anti-PD-1, anti-PD-L1 or anti-CTLA-4, was allowed, and 40% had some. Study observations and caveats: The expanded peripheral T cells' antigen specificity was not determined.

The J segment lost 6 bases and the V segment lost 7 bases, leaving 7 bases of the junction unmatched. The CDR3 contains 14 residues. Germline CDR1 reads LNHDA; CDR2 reads SQIVND (reference sequence). Method: immunoSEQ multiplex PCR; TCRdb's copy keeps in-frame clones and lacks some. The table shows tens of thousands of clones, with about 95% occurring only once. The chain joins TRBV19 to TRBJ2-1; TRBD2 agrees at 9 bases. This TCR was recovered from an adult with an advanced solid tumor such as melanoma, head and neck, liver or kidney cancer. Sequencing used CD4+ or CD8+ T cells sorted from blood, obtained in a trial of the OX40 agonist ivuxolimab. Here the CDR3 reads CASTLAGMPNEQFF. Written as DNA, the CDR3 is TGTGCCAGTACCCTAGCGGGGATGCCCAATGAGCAGTTCTTC.